This TCR beta chain emerged from a study of blood T cell repertoires in COVID-19. Background on the study: Both acute and convalescent COVID-19 samples were obtained from the United States, Italy and Spain.

Methods used by the authors: The authors estimated nucleated cell counts from reference gene primer amplification. Using immunoSEQ multiplex PCR, the repertoire was profiled, and TCRdb retains in-frame clones only, with some absent. That table supplies the V and J calls and clone size; D and trimming were determined from the DNA. This table has 280,000 or so clones, about 90% appearing once. This CDR3 is 15 amino acids long. The V and J ends lost 6 bases and 6 bases, in that order; junction bases with no gene match: 12. Germline-derived CDR1 and CDR2 are MDHEN and SYDVKM. The clonotype comes from a woman aged 25-40 years who had recovered from COVID-19. Input material: peripheral blood. The chain recombines TRBV28 with TRBJ2-3; 7 nucleotides match TRBD2. Here the CDR3 reads CASSTRREGPDTQYF. The CDR3 nucleotides are TGTGCCAGCAGCACTAGGAGGGAGGGTCCGGATACGCAGTATTTT.